These T cell receptor beta chains were read from a single sample in a study of post-analysis software for immune sequencing data. Each CDR3 protein gets one entry after TCRdb re-called the PCR reads with MiXCR. The data hold approximately 630,000 distinct CDR3 sequences, with 55% to 60% observed a single time. The source material was blood. Receptors originate from a girl aged 2 to 10 with multiple sclerosis. CDR3s include the opening cysteine and the closing phenylalanine or tryptophan. Each record gives: clone size, J gene, D gene, V gene, CDR3 protein, CDR3 DNA. The D gene is left open where the match is weak. Expanded clones are given a class, and other clones once, few, many or no size at all.

NA	TRBJ2-1	NA	TRBV20-1	CSARRRSGEGYNEQFF	TGCAGTGCTAGAAGGAGGTCAGGGGAAGGCTACAATGAGCAGTTCTTC
NA	TRBJ2-5	NA	TRBV29-1	CSVQVGAQETQYF	TGCAGCGTCCAGGTCGGGGCCCAAGAGACCCAGTACTTC
NA	TRBJ2-1	NA	TRBV27	CASSSRLGGPGVF	TGTGCCAGCAGTTCCCGGCTCGGGGGGCCTGGGGTCTTC
NA	TRBJ2-4	TRBD2	TRBV18	CASSPLDGGGIQYF	TGTGCCAGCTCACCCTTGGACGGGGGGGGCATTCAGTACTTC
NA	TRBJ2-5	NA	TRBV10-2	CASRGLQYQETQYF	TGCGCCAGCAGAGGATTGCAGTACCAAGAGACCCAGTACTTC
NA	TRBJ2-7	NA	TRBV10-3	CAISESMGPSDEQYF	TGTGCCATCAGTGAGTCGATGGGACCTAGTGACGAGCAGTACTTC
NA	TRBJ2-7	NA	TRBV5-5	CASSYTGTYEQYF	TGTGCCAGCAGTTATACAGGGACCTACGAGCAGTACTTC
NA	TRBJ1-2	TRBD1	TRBV6-2/TRBV6-3	CASRDRENGYTF	TGTGCCAGCCGGGACAGGGAAAACGGCTACACCTTC
few	TRBJ2-5	TRBD2	TRBV20-1	CSANGASGSWETQYF	TGCAGTGCCAACGGGGCTAGCGGGAGTTGGGAGACCCAGTACTTC
NA	TRBJ1-2	NA	TRBV5-6	CASSFGFGVDRWYTF	TGTGCCAGCAGCTTCGGGTTTGGGGTCGACAGGTGGTACACCTTC
NA	TRBJ2-3	TRBD1	TRBV7-9	CASSLIGGQGNEDTQYF	TGTGCCAGCAGCTTAATCGGGGGACAGGGGAATGAAGATACGCAGTATTTT
NA	TRBJ1-5	TRBD1	TRBV27	CAARDRVKRCNQPQHF	TGTGCCGCCCGGGACAGAGTTAAAAGGTGCAATCAGCCCCAGCATTTT
NA	TRBJ2-1	NA	TRBV20-1	CSAGPYREETYNEQFF	TGCAGTGCTGGTCCCTACAGGGAAGAAACCTACAATGAGCAGTTCTTC
NA	TRBJ2-1	TRBD2	TRBV2	CASRGGLGPNEQFF	TGTGCCAGCAGGGGGGGACTAGGGCCCAATGAGCAGTTCTTC